The rows below give T cell receptor beta chains drawn from one sample of a study of blood T cell repertoires in COVID-19. Using immunoSEQ multiplex PCR, the repertoire was profiled, and TCRdb retains in-frame clones only, with some absent. The sample yields about 17,000 clones, just over 85% seen once. Sequenced: peripheral blood. The receptors here all came from a human donor with active COVID-19. The donor label of this sample is uncertain. Each CDR3 is given with its conserved first and last residue. The D gene is left open where the match is weak. Not every row has a clone size; where given, it reads once, few, many or a size class.

CDR3 length: 16; clone size: -; J gene: TRBJ1-1; V gene: TRBV7-8; D gene: TRBD1; CDR3 DNA: TGTGCCAGCAGCCCCCGACAGGGAGGTTTGAACACTGAAGCTTTCTTT; CDR3 protein: CASSPRQGGLNTEAFF
CDR3 length: 18; clone size: -; J gene: TRBJ2-7; V gene: TRBV21-1; D gene: -; CDR3 DNA: TGTGCCAGCAGCCGAACACGCCCTGGAGTACAGGGTTCCTACGAGCAGTACTTC; CDR3 protein: CASSRTRPGVQGSYEQYF
CDR3 length: 13; clone size: -; J gene: TRBJ1-1; V gene: TRBV7-9; D gene: -; CDR3 DNA: TGTGCCAGCAGCTTAGCCAGGAACACTGAAGCTTTCTTT; CDR3 protein: CASSLARNTEAFF
CDR3 length: 18; clone size: -; J gene: TRBJ1-3; V gene: TRBV7-8; D gene: TRBD1; CDR3 DNA: TGTGCCAGCAGCTTAGTTAGCGTTGGGACAGCCTCTGGAAACACCATATATTTT; CDR3 protein: CASSLVSVGTASGNTIYF
CDR3 length: 15; clone size: -; J gene: TRBJ1-1; V gene: TRBV10-3; D gene: TRBD1; CDR3 DNA: TGTGCCACCGGTCCCGGGACAGGGATGAACACTGAAGCTTTCTTT; CDR3 protein: CATGPGTGMNTEAFF
CDR3 length: 15; clone size: -; J gene: TRBJ2-7; V gene: TRBV28; D gene: -; CDR3 DNA: TGTGCCAGCAGTTCCCCTGGGGCTGGCTCCTACGAGCAGTACTTC; CDR3 protein: CASSSPGAGSYEQYF
CDR3 length: 12; clone size: -; J gene: TRBJ2-1; V gene: TRBV9; D gene: -; CDR3 DNA: TGTGCCAGCAGCGTTCCCTCCAATGAGCAGTTCTTC; CDR3 protein: CASSVPSNEQFF
CDR3 length: 15; clone size: -; J gene: TRBJ2-1; V gene: TRBV19; D gene: -; CDR3 DNA: TGTGCCAGTAACCGGAGAGTTGTTGGTCACAATGAGCAGTTCTTC; CDR3 protein: CASNRRVVGHNEQFF
CDR3 length: 13; clone size: -; J gene: TRBJ2-7; V gene: TRBV11-1; D gene: -; CDR3 DNA: TGTGCCAGCAGCTTAGGGACAGCCTACGAGCAGTACTTC; CDR3 protein: CASSLGTAYEQYF
CDR3 length: 12; clone size: once; J gene: TRBJ2-5; V gene: TRBV6-5; D gene: -; CDR3 DNA: TGTGCCAGCAGTTACGCCCTAGGGACCCAGTACTTC; CDR3 protein: CASSYALGTQYF
CDR3 length: 15; clone size: once; J gene: TRBJ1-1; V gene: TRBV9; D gene: -; CDR3 DNA: TGTGCCAGCAGCGGAGCAGGGGTGGGGAACACTGAAGCTTTCTTT; CDR3 protein: CASSGAGVGNTEAFF
CDR3 length: 15; clone size: -; J gene: TRBJ2-1; V gene: TRBV6-4; D gene: TRBD2; CDR3 DNA: TGTGCCAGCACTGGAACTAGCGGGGGGGCCAATGAGCAGTTCTTC; CDR3 protein: CASTGTSGGANEQFF
CDR3 length: 15; clone size: -; J gene: TRBJ1-2; V gene: TRBV18; D gene: -; CDR3 DNA: TGTGCCAGCTCACCAGGGTCCGGGACAAACTATGGCTACACCTTC; CDR3 protein: CASSPGSGTNYGYTF
CDR3 length: 14; clone size: -; J gene: TRBJ2-7; V gene: TRBV19; D gene: -; CDR3 DNA: TGTGCCAGTAGTATACAGGGGAATCCCTACGAGCAGTACTTC; CDR3 protein: CASSIQGNPYEQYF
CDR3 length: 16; clone size: -; J gene: TRBJ2-1; V gene: TRBV15; D gene: TRBD2; CDR3 DNA: TGTGCCACCAGCAGAGATAGGAGCGGGGGGTTCCATGAGCAGTTCTTC; CDR3 protein: CATSRDRSGGFHEQFF
CDR3 length: 12; clone size: -; J gene: TRBJ2-7; V gene: TRBV18; D gene: TRBD1; CDR3 DNA: TGTGCCAGCTCGAACAGGGGCGGCGAGCAGTACTTC; CDR3 protein: CASSNRGGEQYF
CDR3 length: 13; clone size: -; J gene: TRBJ1-1; V gene: TRBV11-2; D gene: -; CDR3 DNA: TGTGCCAGCAGCTTAGATCTCAGGAATGAAGCTTTCTTT; CDR3 protein: CASSLDLRNEAFF
CDR3 length: 13; clone size: -; J gene: TRBJ1-5; V gene: TRBV18; D gene: TRBD1; CDR3 DNA: TGTGCCAGCTCACCGACAGGGGATCAGCCCCAGCATTTT; CDR3 protein: CASSPTGDQPQHF
CDR3 length: 16; clone size: few; J gene: TRBJ2-1; V gene: TRBV10-1; D gene: -; CDR3 DNA: TGCGCCAGCAGTGAGACCCTAGCCCCTCACTACAATGAGCAGTTCTTC; CDR3 protein: CASSETLAPHYNEQFF
CDR3 length: 15; clone size: -; J gene: TRBJ1-1; V gene: TRBV19; D gene: TRBD1; CDR3 DNA: TGTGCCAGTAGTGTACAGGGGGCGATGAACACTGAAGCTTTCTTT; CDR3 protein: CASSVQGAMNTEAFF
CDR3 length: 16; clone size: -; J gene: TRBJ2-1; V gene: TRBV4-3; D gene: TRBD2; CDR3 DNA: TGCGCCAGCAGCCAAGTTTACTTGGGACTACGCGATGAGCAGTTCTTC; CDR3 protein: CASSQVYLGLRDEQFF